Below are 2 T cell receptor beta chains sequenced from a single sample in a study of STAT5B mutations in CD4+ large granular lymphocyte leukemia. Only in-frame clones appear in the TCRdb table, and some are missing; sequencing was by immunoSEQ multiplex PCR. The top ten clones hold 0.55% of a sample with fewer than 50,000 clones, under 85% of them seen once. Sequencing was done on a sample of CD4+ T cells from blood buffy coats. The receptors derive from a human donor in good health.

The rearrangement uses TRBV5-5 and TRBJ2-5, with D perhaps TRBD1 (5 bases). Looked up from germline, CDR1 is SGHKS and CDR2 is YYEKEE (reference sequence). The V end was cut by 2 bases, the J end by 5 bases, with 10 bases between. CDR3 length equals 13 residues. The CDR3 protein is CASSLSGSETQYF. DNA of the CDR3: TGTGCCAGCAGCTTATCAGGGTCGGAGACCCAGTACTTC.

CDR3 region: CASSLPGAPNYGYTF. CDR3 sequence (DNA): TGTGCCAGCAGCTTACCGGGGGCCCCTAACTATGGCTACACCTTC. V and J are TRBV7-2 and TRBJ1-2; a possible D gene is TRBD1 (6 bases). Trimming removed 2 bases from V and 0 bases from J, with 10 bases in between. Germline CDR1 is SGHTA and CDR2 is FQGNSA. The CDR3 runs 15 residues.